This entry lists 4 T cell receptor beta chains sequenced from one sample in a study of beta chain features in type 1 diabetes. The study's findings and limits: Patients with Type 1 diabetes showed moderately but significantly shorter TCRB CDR3s in all four CD4+ subsets.

The antigens for these receptors are not known. Every bit of the isolated RNA underwent reverse transcription, so sequencing read expressed TCRB transcripts. Assay: immunoSEQ multiplex PCR; the TCRdb copy retains only in-frame clones and omits some. The top ten clones hold 1.4% to 1.5% of a sample with some 25,000 clones, 56% of them seen once. Sequenced material: Tregs from blood. The receptor source for this set is a woman younger than 35 with type 1 diabetes.

The J gene is TRBJ2-5, the V gene TRBV28, with 8 bases aligning to TRBD2. The CDR3 length is 18 residues. Germline V lookup: CDR1 MDHEN, CDR2 SYDVKM. Losses at the gene ends were 5 bases for V and 5 bases for J; bases not matched to a gene: 19. The CDR3 sequence: CASSSTGPAGAMGETQYF. The CDR3 DNA reads TGTGCCAGCAGTAGTACTGGCCCAGCGGGAGCGATGGGGGAGACCCAGTACTTC.

The chain carries TRBV27 and TRBJ1-5; a possible D gene is TRBD1 (6 bases). The germline V gene has CDR1 MNHEY and CDR2 SMNVEV (reference sequence). CDR3 length: 15 amino acids. Trimming took off 0 bases at V and 3 bases at J, with 9 bases between the two ends. CDR3 amino acids: CASSLSGQFNQPQHF. The CDR3 DNA follows: TGTGCCAGCAGTTTATCGGGACAATTCAATCAGCCCCAGCATTTT.

This chain connects TRBV30 to TRBJ2-7; 8 bases fit TRBD1. From germline, CDR1 is GTSNPN and CDR2 SVGIG (reference sequence). The CDR3 is 15 amino acids. With 0 bases clipped from V and 0 bases from J, the junction kept 4 bases outside the gene matches. The DNA of the CDR3 is TGTGCCTGGAGTGTGTGGGACAGGCGCTCCTACGAGCAGTACTTC. Translation: CAWSVWDRRSYEQYF.

This sequence joins TRBV29-1 and TRBJ2-5; 7 bases are shared with TRBD1. Per germline, CDR1 SQVTM and CDR2 ANQGSEA. Trimming removed 6 bases from V and 1 base from J; junction bases left unmatched: 2. This CDR3 region has 12 residues. The DNA of the CDR3 is TGCAGCGTGGGACAGCGCCAAGAGACCCAGTACTTC. Translated: CSVGQRQETQYF.